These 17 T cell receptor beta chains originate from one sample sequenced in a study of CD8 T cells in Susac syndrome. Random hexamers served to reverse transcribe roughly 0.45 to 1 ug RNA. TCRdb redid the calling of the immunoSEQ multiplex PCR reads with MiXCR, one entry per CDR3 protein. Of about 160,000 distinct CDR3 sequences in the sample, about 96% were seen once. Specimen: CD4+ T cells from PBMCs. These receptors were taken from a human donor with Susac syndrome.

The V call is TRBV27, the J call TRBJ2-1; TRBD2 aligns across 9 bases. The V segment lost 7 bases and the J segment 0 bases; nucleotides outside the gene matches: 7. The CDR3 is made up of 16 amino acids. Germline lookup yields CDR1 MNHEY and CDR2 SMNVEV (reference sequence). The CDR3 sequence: CASTLYSGSSYNEQFF. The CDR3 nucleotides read TGTGCCAGCACTCTCTATAGCGGGAGCTCCTACAATGAGCAGTTCTTC.

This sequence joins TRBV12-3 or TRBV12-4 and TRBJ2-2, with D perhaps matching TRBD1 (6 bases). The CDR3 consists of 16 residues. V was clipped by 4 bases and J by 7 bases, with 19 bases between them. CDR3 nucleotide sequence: TGTGCCAGCAGTTGGCCCAATCAGGGGCTCGGCGGGGAGCTGTTTTTT. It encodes CASSWPNQGLGGELFF.

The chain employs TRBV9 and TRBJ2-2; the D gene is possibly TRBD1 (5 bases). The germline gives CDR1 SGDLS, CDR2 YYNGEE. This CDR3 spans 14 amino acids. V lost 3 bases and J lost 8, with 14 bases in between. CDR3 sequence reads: CASSGIGAAGELFF. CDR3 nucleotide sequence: TGTGCCAGCAGCGGAATAGGGGCTGCTGGGGAGCTGTTTTTT. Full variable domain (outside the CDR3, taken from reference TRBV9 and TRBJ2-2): DSGVTQTPKHLITATGQRVTLRCSPRSGDLSVYWYQQSLDQGLQFLIQYYNGEERAKGNILERFSAQQFPDLHSELNLSSLELGDSALYFCASSGIGAAGELFFGEGSRLTVL.

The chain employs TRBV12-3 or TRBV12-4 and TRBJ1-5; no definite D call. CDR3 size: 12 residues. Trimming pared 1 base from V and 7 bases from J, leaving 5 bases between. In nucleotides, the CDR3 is TGTGCCAGCAGTTTAGGGCTCCAGCCCCAGCATTTT. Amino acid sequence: CASSLGLQPQHF.

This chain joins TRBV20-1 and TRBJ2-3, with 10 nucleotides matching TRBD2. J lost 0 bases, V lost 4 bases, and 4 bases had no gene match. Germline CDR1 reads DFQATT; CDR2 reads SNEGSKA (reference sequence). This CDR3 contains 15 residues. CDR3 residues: CSATSGGSSTDTQYF. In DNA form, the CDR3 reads TGCAGTGCTACTAGCGGGGGATCTAGCACAGATACGCAGTATTTT.

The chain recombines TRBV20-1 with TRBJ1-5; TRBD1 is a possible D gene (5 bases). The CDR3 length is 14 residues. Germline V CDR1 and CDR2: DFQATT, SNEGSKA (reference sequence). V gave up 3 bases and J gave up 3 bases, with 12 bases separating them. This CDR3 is CSASSQVFNQPQHF. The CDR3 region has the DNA TGCAGTGCTAGTTCACAGGTTTTCAATCAGCCCCAGCATTTT.

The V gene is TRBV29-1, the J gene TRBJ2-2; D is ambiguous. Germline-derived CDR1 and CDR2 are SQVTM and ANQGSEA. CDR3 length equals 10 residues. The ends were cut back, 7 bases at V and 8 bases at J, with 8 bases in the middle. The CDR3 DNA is TGCAGCGCCCTATCGGGGGAGCTGTTTTTT. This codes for CSALSGELFF.

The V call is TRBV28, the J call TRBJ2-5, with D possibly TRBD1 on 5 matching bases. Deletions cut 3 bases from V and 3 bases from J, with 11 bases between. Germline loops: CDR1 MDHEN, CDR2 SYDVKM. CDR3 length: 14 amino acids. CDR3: CASSFLGREETQYF. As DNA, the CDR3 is TGTGCCAGCAGTTTCTTAGGCAGGGAAGAGACCCAGTACTTC. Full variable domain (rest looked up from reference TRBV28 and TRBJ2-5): DVKVTQSSRYLVKRTGEKVFLECVQDMDHENMFWYRQDPGLGLRLIYFSYDVKMKEKGDIPEGYSVSREKKERFSLILESASTNQTSMYLCASSFLGREETQYFGPGTRLLVL.

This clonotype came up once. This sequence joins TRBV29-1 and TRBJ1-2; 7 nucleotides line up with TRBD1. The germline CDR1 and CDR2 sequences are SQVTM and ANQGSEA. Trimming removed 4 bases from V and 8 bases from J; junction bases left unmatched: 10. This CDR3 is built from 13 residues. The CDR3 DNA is TGCAGCGTTGTACCCGTGACAGGGAAAGGCTACACCTTC. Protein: CSVVPVTGKGYTF.

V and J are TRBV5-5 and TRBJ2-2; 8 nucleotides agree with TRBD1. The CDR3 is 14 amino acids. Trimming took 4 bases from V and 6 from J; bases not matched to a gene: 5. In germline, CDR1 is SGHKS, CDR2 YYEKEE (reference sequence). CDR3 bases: TGTGCCAGCAGCCGAATACAGGGGGCCGGGGAGCTGTTTTTT. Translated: CASSRIQGAGELFF. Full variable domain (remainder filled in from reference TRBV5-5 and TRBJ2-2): DAGVTQSPTHLIKTRGQQVTLRCSPISGHKSVSWYQQVLGQGPQFIFQYYEKEERGRGNFPDRFSARQFPNYSSELNVNALLLGDSALYLCASSRIQGAGELFFGEGSRLTVL.

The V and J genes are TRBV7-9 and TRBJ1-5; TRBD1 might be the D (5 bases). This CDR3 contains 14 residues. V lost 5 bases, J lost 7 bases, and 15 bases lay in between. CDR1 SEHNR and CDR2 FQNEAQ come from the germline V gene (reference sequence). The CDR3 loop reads CASSPLRGWQPQHF. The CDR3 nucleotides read TGTGCCAGCAGCCCCCTTCGGGGGTGGCAGCCCCAGCATTTT.

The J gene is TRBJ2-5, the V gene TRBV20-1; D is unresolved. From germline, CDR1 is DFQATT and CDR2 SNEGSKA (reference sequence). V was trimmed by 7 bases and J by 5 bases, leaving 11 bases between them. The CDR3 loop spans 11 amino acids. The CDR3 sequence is CSGASQETQYF. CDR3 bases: TGCAGTGGGGCGTCCCAGGAGACCCAGTACTTC.

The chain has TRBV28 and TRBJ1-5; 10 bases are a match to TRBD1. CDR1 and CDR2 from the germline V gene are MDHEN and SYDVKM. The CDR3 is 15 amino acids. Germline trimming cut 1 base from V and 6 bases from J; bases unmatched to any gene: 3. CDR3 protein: CASSLSTGGLQPQHF. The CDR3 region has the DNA TGTGCCAGCAGTTTATCGACAGGGGGCCTTCAGCCCCAGCATTTT.

The CDR3 DNA follows: TGTGCCAGCAGCTTAGTGAACGAGCAGTACTTC. Translation gives CASSLVNEQYF. The chain carries TRBV7-2 and TRBJ2-7; no clear D. The CDR3 totals 11 residues. CDR1 SGHTA and CDR2 FQGNSA come from the germline V gene. Trimming stripped 1 base from V and 5 bases from J, with 3 bases between. The entire variable domain, with the rest obtained from reference TRBV7-2 and TRBJ2-7, is as follows: GAGVSQSPSNKVTEKGKDVELRCDPISGHTALYWYRQSLGQGLEFLIYFQGNSAPDKSGLPSDRFSAERTGGSVSTLTIQRTQQEDSAVYLCASSLVNEQYFGPGTRLTVT.

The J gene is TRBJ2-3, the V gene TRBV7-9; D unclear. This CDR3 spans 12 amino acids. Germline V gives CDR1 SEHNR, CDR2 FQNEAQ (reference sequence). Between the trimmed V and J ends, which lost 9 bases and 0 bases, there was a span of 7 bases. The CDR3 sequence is CASTSSTDTQYF. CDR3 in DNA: TGTGCCAGTACATCCAGCACAGATACGCAGTATTTT.

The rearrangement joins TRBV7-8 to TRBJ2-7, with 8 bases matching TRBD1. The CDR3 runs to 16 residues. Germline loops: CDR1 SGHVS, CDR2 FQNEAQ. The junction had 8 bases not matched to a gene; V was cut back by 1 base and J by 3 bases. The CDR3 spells CASSLVTGTGLYEQYV. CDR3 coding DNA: TGTGCCAGCAGCTTAGTTACGGGGACAGGCCTCTACGAGCAGTACGTC.

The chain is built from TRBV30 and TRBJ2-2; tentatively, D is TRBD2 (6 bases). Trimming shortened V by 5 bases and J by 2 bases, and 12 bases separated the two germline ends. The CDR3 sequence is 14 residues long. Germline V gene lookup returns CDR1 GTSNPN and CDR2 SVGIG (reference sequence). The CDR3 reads CAWRLGTNTGELFF. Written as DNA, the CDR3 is TGTGCCTGGCGACTAGGGACCAACACCGGGGAGCTGTTTTTT.